This TCR beta chain was recovered during a study of shared clonotypes between healthy human individuals. On the study more broadly: Aged between 18 and 49, the donors were a couple of women and three men.

Generated by immunoSEQ multiplex PCR, the TCRdb table keeps only in-frame clones and is missing some. The data hold about 2.1 million clones, with 93% observed a single time. Deletions cut 4 bases from V and 4 bases from J, with 16 bases between. The CDR3 contains 15 residues. Germline CDR1 and CDR2: MGHRA and YSYEKL. Positively selected for CCR7, the CD45RO-negative cells used as naive CD8 cells excluded terminally differentiated effector memory CD45RA+ cells. Free of recent acute infections or vaccinations, the donors were healthy HIV-negative adults. Worth noting for this clone: Its antigen is undetermined.

General observations from the study: Naive subsets, compared against memory subsets, generally had larger estimated richness values. Limitation of the genetic and exposure-history diversity represented came from the few donors.

This TCR was recovered from a young man in good health. Some clones in this sample may be carry-over from other donors' samples. Source material: naive CD8+ T cells from PBMCs. This chain links TRBV4-1 with TRBJ1-2, with D perhaps TRBD1 (5 bases). CDR3 amino acids: CASSPTPGRGYGYTF. CDR3 nucleotide sequence: TGCGCCAGCAGCCCGACGCCAGGGAGGGGCTATGGCTACACCTTC.